These 26 T cell receptor beta chains share one sample of origin, sequenced in a study of T-cell memory formation after mild COVID-19. One entry per CDR3 protein, called by TCRdb with MiXCR from the 5' RACE reads. The table shows around 130,000 distinct CDR3 sequences, with 14% to 15% occurring only once. Sequenced: PBMCs or a T cell subset sorted from them (not recorded which). Receptors were obtained from an adult woman who had mild COVID-19 (a few samples of this study predate the infection). Cell type and time point are not known.

This clonotype was counted many times. The chain has TRBV7-2 and TRBJ2-1; 9 nucleotides align to TRBD2. Germline CDR1 reads SGHTA; CDR2 reads FQGNSA. The CDR3 sequence is 15 residues long. Germline trimming cut 4 bases from V and 1 base from J; bases unmatched to any gene: 2. The DNA for the CDR3 is TGTGCCAGCAGCTCTAGCGGGACGTCCTACAATGAGCAGTTCTTC. Translation gives CASSSSGTSYNEQFF.

The V call is TRBV30, the J call TRBJ2-7; 13 bases match TRBD2. This CDR3 region has 15 residues. V gave up 3 bases and J gave up 4 bases; unmatched junction bases: 6. Germline values: CDR1 GTSNPN, CDR2 SVGIG (reference sequence). DNA of the CDR3: TGTGCCTGGAGCCTACTAGCGGGAGGGGGGTACGAGCAGTACTTC. This gives the protein CAWSLLAGGGYEQYF.

The chain is built from TRBV7-9 and TRBJ2-1; 7 bases fit TRBD1. Germline V lookup: CDR1 SEHNR, CDR2 FQNEAQ (reference sequence). Trimming at V came to 5 bases and at J to 0 bases, leaving 4 bases not matched to a gene. The CDR3 extends over 15 amino acids. The CDR3 spells CASSGGQSSYNEQFF. The DNA of the CDR3 is TGTGCCAGCAGCGGGGGACAGAGCTCCTACAATGAGCAGTTCTTC. Complete variable domain (other parts from reference TRBV7-9 and TRBJ2-1): DTGVSQNPRHKITKRGQNVTFRCDPISEHNRLYWYRQTLGQGPEFLTYFQNEAQLEKSRLLSDRFSAERPKGSFSTLEIQRTEQGDSAMYLCASSGGQSSYNEQFFGPGTRLTVL.

A few counts support this clonotype. For the CDR3, the DNA is TGTGCCAGCAGTTACCGGAACCTAGGAGCCGATACGCAGTATTTT. Its translation: CASSYRNLGADTQYF. The V gene is TRBV6-2 or TRBV6-3, the J gene TRBJ2-3, with D unclear. The CDR3 consists of 15 residues. V was cut by 2 bases and J by 6 bases, with 15 bases left in between. The V gene's germline CDR1 is MNHEY and CDR2 SVGEGT.

Only one count was recorded for this clonotype. The chain joins TRBV27 to TRBJ1-2; D is undetermined. V was clipped by 5 bases and J by 6 bases, with 16 bases between them. The V gene's germline CDR1 is MNHEY and CDR2 SMNVEV (reference sequence). This CDR3 has 14 amino acids. In nucleotides, the CDR3 is TGTGCCAGCAGTCCGGTGGGGTGGACGGATGGCTACACCTTC. This encodes CASSPVGWTDGYTF.

This clonotype was detected a few times. The V gene is TRBV5-6, the J gene TRBJ2-1, with 7 nucleotides matching TRBD2. V dropped 4 bases and J dropped 8; count of bases not matched to a gene: 6. The CDR3 spans 13 residues. The germline V gene encodes CDR1 SGHDT and CDR2 YYEEEE. CDR3 region: CASSAGEIDEQFF. Here the CDR3 DNA reads TGTGCCAGCAGCGCGGGGGAGATAGATGAGCAGTTCTTC.

This clonotype was observed a few times. The gene calls are TRBV7-9 and TRBJ2-1, with 10 bases that match TRBD2. With 5 bases clipped from V and 8 bases from J, the junction kept 15 bases outside the gene matches. Germline V gene lookup returns CDR1 SEHNR and CDR2 FQNEAQ (reference sequence). This CDR3 spans 17 amino acids. This CDR3 reads CASSELLAGALVHEQFF. CDR3 nucleotide sequence: TGTGCCAGCAGCGAGTTGCTAGCGGGAGCCCTAGTGCATGAGCAGTTCTTC. Complete variable domain (other parts from reference TRBV7-9 and TRBJ2-1): DTGVSQNPRHKITKRGQNVTFRCDPISEHNRLYWYRQTLGQGPEFLTYFQNEAQLEKSRLLSDRFSAERPKGSFSTLEIQRTEQGDSAMYLCASSELLAGALVHEQFFGPGTRLTVL.

A few counts support this clonotype. This sequence joins TRBV12-3 or TRBV12-4 and TRBJ1-1; 12 nucleotides agree with TRBD1. The CDR3 is made up of 15 amino acids. V gave up 2 bases and J gave up 5 bases; unmatched junction bases: 3. The CDR3 loop reads CASSLRDRGPTEAFF. For the CDR3, the DNA is TGTGCCAGCAGTTTACGGGACAGGGGGCCTACTGAAGCTTTCTTT.

This clonotype was seen only a few times. The rearrangement uses TRBV9 and TRBJ2-7; possible D gene TRBD2, 6 bases. The CDR3 extends over 15 amino acids. Trimming removed 0 bases at V and 1 base at J, with 11 bases between. Germline-derived CDR1 and CDR2 are SGDLS and YYNGEE. The CDR3: CASSVGGDTSYEQYF. The CDR3 DNA reads TGTGCCAGCAGCGTAGGCGGGGATACGTCCTACGAGCAGTACTTC.

CDR3: CASNGANTEAFF. CDR3 DNA: TGTGCCTCCAATGGGGCGAACACTGAAGCTTTCTTT. The V and J genes are TRBV30 and TRBJ1-1; possible D gene TRBD1, 5 bases. From germline, CDR1 is GTSNPN and CDR2 SVGIG (reference sequence). The CDR3 loop spans 12 amino acids. V lost 7 bases to trimming and J lost 1 base, with 10 bases between them.

This clonotype has just a few counts. The rearrangement joins TRBV5-1 to TRBJ2-5; D possibly corresponds to TRBD2 (7 bases). The CDR3 has 16 residues. The V gene lost 0 bases and the J gene lost 2 bases, with 14 bases spanning the gap. Germline V gives CDR1 SGHRS, CDR2 YFSETQ. The DNA for the CDR3 is TGCGCCAGCAGCTTGGTTGCGGGGGCCGATCAAGAGACCCAGTACTTC. Translating gives CASSLVAGADQETQYF.

This clonotype was seen a handful of times. The chain is built from TRBV11-2 and TRBJ2-1; possible D gene TRBD1, 6 bases. V lost 3 bases, J lost 9 bases, and 18 bases lay in between. Germline-derived CDR1 and CDR2 are SGHAT and FQNNGV. The CDR3 runs to 15 residues. CDR3 nucleotides: TGTGCCAGCAGCTTTTTGGGACACGCGTTTGGTGAGCAGTTCTTC. Residues: CASSFLGHAFGEQFF.

This clonotype was counted ten times or more. The chain combines TRBV20-1 with TRBJ2-7, with 10 bases aligning to TRBD2. Trimming took 3 bases from V and 4 from J; bases not matched to a gene: 12. This CDR3 region has 16 residues. CDR1 is DFQATT and CDR2 is SNEGSKA in the germline V gene (reference sequence). The CDR3 loop is CSASVAGGLPTYEQYF. The CDR3, as DNA: TGCAGTGCTAGCGTAGCGGGAGGCCTACCTACGTACGAGCAGTACTTC.

This clonotype was observed a handful of times. V usage is TRBV4-1 and J usage is TRBJ2-1; TRBD1 is a possible D gene (6 bases). The V gene's germline CDR1 is MGHRA and CDR2 YSYEKL. Trimming shortened V by 0 bases and J by 8 bases, and 11 bases separated the two germline ends. The CDR3 contains 14 residues. The CDR3 is CASSQEPGVDEQFF. For the CDR3, the DNA is TGCGCCAGCAGCCAAGAGCCAGGGGTGGATGAGCAGTTCTTC.

This chain connects TRBV2 to TRBJ2-7; 7 nucleotides align to TRBD2. This CDR3 is built from 14 residues. Germline V gene data show CDR1 as SNHLY and CDR2 as FYNNEI. V lost 10 bases, J lost 3 bases, and 12 bases stayed unmatched. CDR3 amino acids: CATLGGTNLYEQYF. The DNA of the CDR3 is TGTGCCACTCTCGGAGGGACTAATCTCTACGAGCAGTACTTC.

This chain links TRBV5-1 with TRBJ1-1, with D tentatively TRBD1 (5 bases). The V gene lost 3 bases and the J gene lost 0 bases, with 12 bases spanning the gap. CDR3 size: 15 residues. The germline V gene has CDR1 SGHRS and CDR2 YFSETQ. This CDR3 reads CASSYATDMNTEAFF. The CDR3 DNA is TGCGCCAGCAGCTATGCGACAGACATGAACACTGAAGCTTTCTTT.

The chain joins TRBV7-6 to TRBJ2-7; TRBD2 might be the D (5 bases). Deletions cut 5 bases from V and 2 bases from J, with 7 bases between. Germline V gives CDR1 SGHVS, CDR2 FNYEAQ. This CDR3 contains 12 residues. Here the CDR3 DNA reads TGTGCCAGCAGCGCGGGCCCCTACGAGCAGTACTTC. Translating gives CASSAGPYEQYF.

The J gene is TRBJ1-1, the V gene TRBV19, with D perhaps TRBD1 (6 bases). The CDR3 extends over 15 amino acids. V was cut by 5 bases and J by 8 bases, with 21 bases left in between. Germline CDR1 and CDR2: LNHDA and SQIVND (reference sequence). Written as DNA, the CDR3 is TGTGCCAGTAGTCCCATAAGCCCTCTGGACAGAGAAGCTTTCTTT. It specifies CASSPISPLDREAFF.

This clonotype was observed a handful of times. The chain joins TRBV7-6 to TRBJ1-4; tentative D call: TRBD1 (6 bases). Trimming pared 0 bases from V and 7 bases from J, leaving 15 bases between. Germline V lookup: CDR1 SGHVS, CDR2 FNYEAQ. The CDR3 length is 16 residues. CDR3 region: CASSLAARGAGEKLFF. The CDR3 DNA is TGTGCCAGCAGCTTAGCTGCCCGGGGGGCAGGTGAAAAACTGTTTTTT.

This rearrangement joins TRBV7-9 to TRBJ2-1, with D possibly matching TRBD2 (5 bases). The germline V gene encodes CDR1 SEHNR and CDR2 FQNEAQ (reference sequence). V lost 0 bases, J lost 5 bases, and 20 bases lay in between. The CDR3 sequence is 18 residues long. The CDR3 here is CASSLARRTAGVDNEQFF. The CDR3 DNA reads TGTGCCAGCAGCTTAGCGAGGAGGACCGCCGGGGTTGACAATGAGCAGTTCTTC.

This clonotype has just a few counts. The chain recombines TRBV4-3 with TRBJ2-7; TRBD2 might be the D (5 bases). Trimming shortened V by 4 bases and J by 0 bases, and 13 bases separated the two germline ends. CDR1 and CDR2 from the germline V gene are LGHNA and YSLEER. The CDR3 extends over 15 amino acids. In DNA, the CDR3 is TGCGCCAGCAGCCCCTCCCCGGGGAGCTCCTACGAGCAGTACTTC. Translation: CASSPSPGSSYEQYF.

In this sample, this clonotype turned up a few times. The chain uses TRBV20-1 and TRBJ2-1; 8 nucleotides match TRBD2. This CDR3 is built from 12 residues. CDR1 DFQATT and CDR2 SNEGSKA come from the germline V gene (reference sequence). J gave up 7 bases and V 6 bases, and 5 bases lay outside the gene matches. CDR3 protein: CSAESGSNEQFF. CDR3 nucleotides: TGCAGTGCAGAAAGCGGGAGTAATGAGCAGTTCTTC.

The chain uses TRBV9 and TRBJ2-5; D possibly uses TRBD1 or TRBD2 (5 bases each). The CDR3 runs to 14 residues. The ends were cut back, 4 bases at V and 3 bases at J, with 13 bases in the middle. CDR1 is SGDLS, CDR2 YYNGEE, per germline. CDR3 bases: TGTGCCAGCAGCAATTCGGGGCCAAAAGAGACCCAGTACTTC. It encodes CASSNSGPKETQYF.

The chain couples TRBV5-1 to TRBJ2-3, with D uncertain. The ends were cut back, 4 bases at V and 2 bases at J, with 11 bases in the middle. The germline V gene has CDR1 SGHRS and CDR2 YFSETQ. The CDR3 runs to 14 residues. For the CDR3, the DNA is TGCGCCAGCAGCCCTGACCCAATCACAGATACGCAGTATTTT. It yields the protein CASSPDPITDTQYF.

V is TRBV12-3 or TRBV12-4 and J is TRBJ2-3; 12 bases are shared with TRBD2. This CDR3 comprises 18 residues. V dropped 6 bases and J dropped 2; count of bases not matched to a gene: 12. CDR3 amino acids: CASSGLAGPPRDTDTQYF. Here the CDR3 DNA reads TGTGCCAGCAGCGGACTAGCGGGGCCTCCAAGAGACACAGATACGCAGTATTTT.

This clonotype was seen only a few times. The rearrangement links TRBV7-8 to TRBJ2-3, with D maybe TRBD2 (7 bases). This CDR3 region has 17 residues. Trimming stripped 6 bases from V and 5 bases from J, with 24 bases between. Per the germline V gene, CDR1 is SGHVS and CDR2 is FQNEAQ. CDR3 nucleotides: TGTGCCAGCAGAACGTTGGAGGGGGGGTCCCTAAAAGATACGCAGTATTTT. Residues: CASRTLEGGSLKDTQYF.